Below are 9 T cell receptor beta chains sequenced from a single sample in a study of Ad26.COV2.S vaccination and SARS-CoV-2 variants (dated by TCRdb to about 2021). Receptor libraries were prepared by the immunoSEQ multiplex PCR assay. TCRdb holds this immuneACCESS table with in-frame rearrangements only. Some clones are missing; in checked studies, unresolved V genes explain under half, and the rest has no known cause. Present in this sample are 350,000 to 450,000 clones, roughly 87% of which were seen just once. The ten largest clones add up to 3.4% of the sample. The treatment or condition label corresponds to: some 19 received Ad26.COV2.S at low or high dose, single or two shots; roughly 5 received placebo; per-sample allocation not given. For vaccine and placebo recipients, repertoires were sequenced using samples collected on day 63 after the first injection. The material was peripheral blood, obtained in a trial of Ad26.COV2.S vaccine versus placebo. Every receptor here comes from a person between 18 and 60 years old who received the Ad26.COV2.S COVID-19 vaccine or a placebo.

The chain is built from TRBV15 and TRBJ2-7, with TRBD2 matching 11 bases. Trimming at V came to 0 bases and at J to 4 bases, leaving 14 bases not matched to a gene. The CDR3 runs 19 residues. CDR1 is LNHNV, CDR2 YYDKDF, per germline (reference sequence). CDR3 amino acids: CATSRDILIAGGSRYEQYF. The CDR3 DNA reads TGTGCCACCAGCAGAGATATTCTCATAGCGGGGGGGTCTAGGTACGAGCAGTACTTC.

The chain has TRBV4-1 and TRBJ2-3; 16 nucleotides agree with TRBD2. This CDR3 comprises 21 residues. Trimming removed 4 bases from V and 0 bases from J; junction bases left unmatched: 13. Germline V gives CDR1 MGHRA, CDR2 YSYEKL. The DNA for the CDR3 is TGCGCCAGCAGCCGCACCCCTGGGACTAGCGGGGGGGCACCGAGCACAGATACGCAGTATTTT. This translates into CASSRTPGTSGGAPSTDTQYF.

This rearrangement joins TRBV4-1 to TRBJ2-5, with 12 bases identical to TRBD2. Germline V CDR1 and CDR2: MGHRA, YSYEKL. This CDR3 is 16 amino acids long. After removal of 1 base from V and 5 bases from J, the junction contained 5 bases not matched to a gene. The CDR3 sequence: CASSQGLAGGYETQYF. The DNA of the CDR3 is TGCGCCAGCAGCCAAGGTCTAGCGGGGGGGTATGAGACCCAGTACTTC.

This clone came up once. CDR3 DNA: TGTGCCAGCAGCCAAGTGATGGGGGGGTACTCTAGCACAGATACGCAGTATTTT. This gives the protein CASSQVMGGYSSTDTQYF. V usage is TRBV4-2 and J usage is TRBJ2-3, with 7 bases fitting TRBD2. V lost 1 base, J lost 0 bases, and 10 bases stayed unmatched. CDR1 and CDR2 (germline): LGHNA, YNFKEQ. This CDR3 has 18 amino acids.

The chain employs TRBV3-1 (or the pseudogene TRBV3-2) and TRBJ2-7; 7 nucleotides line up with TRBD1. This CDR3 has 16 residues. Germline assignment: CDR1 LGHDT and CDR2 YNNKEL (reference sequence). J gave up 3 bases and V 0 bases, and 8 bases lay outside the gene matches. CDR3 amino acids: CASSQEGSRGYYEQYF. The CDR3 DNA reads TGTGCCAGCAGCCAAGAAGGGAGCAGGGGGTACTACGAGCAGTACTTC.

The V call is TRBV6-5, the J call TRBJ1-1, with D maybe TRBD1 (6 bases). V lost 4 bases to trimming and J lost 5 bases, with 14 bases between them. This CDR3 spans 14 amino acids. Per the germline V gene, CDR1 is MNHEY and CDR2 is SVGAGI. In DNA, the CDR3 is TGTGCCAGCAGTTCCTGGGGGGGGCAGACTGAAGCTTTCTTT. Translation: CASSSWGGQTEAFF.

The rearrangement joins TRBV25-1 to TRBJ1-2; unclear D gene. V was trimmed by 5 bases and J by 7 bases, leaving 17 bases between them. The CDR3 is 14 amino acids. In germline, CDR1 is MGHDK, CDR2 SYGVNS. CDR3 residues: CASSSLHAGGGYTF. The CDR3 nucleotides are TGTGCCAGCAGTTCCCTCCATGCGGGTGGTGGCTACACCTTC.

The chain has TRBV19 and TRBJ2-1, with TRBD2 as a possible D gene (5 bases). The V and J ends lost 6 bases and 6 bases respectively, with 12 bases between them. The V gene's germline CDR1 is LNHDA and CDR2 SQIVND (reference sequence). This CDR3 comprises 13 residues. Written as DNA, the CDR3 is TGTGCCAGTAGCCCGGGGTCAGCCAATGAGCAGTTCTTC. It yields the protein CASSPGSANEQFF.

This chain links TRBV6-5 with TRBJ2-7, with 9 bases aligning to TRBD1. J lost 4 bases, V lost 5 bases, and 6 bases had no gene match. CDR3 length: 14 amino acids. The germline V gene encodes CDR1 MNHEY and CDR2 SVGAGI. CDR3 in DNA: TGTGCCAGCAGTAACAGGGGGCTGGAATACGAGCAGTACTTC. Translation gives CASSNRGLEYEQYF.